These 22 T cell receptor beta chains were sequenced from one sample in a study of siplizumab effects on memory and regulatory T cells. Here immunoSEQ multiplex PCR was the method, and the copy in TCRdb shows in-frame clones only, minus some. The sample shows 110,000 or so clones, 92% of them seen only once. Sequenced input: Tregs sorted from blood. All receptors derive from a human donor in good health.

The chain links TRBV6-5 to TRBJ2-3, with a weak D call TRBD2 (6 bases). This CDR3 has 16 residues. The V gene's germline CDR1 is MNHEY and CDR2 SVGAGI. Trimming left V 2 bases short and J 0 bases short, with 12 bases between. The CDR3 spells CASSYSPRGSTDTQYF. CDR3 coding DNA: TGTGCCAGCAGTTACAGCCCGCGGGGAAGCACAGATACGCAGTATTTT.

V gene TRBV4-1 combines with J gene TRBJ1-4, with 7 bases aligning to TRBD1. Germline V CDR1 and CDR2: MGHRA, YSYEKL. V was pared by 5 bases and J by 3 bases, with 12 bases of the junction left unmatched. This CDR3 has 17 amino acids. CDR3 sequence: CASSWRREGAANEKLFF. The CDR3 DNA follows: TGCGCCAGCAGCTGGAGGAGGGAGGGGGCCGCTAATGAAAAACTGTTTTTT.

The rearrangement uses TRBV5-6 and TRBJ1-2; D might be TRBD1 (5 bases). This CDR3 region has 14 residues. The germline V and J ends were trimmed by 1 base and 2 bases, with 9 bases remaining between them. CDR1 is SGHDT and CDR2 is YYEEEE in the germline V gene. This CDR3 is CASSLPRGNYGYTF. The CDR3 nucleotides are TGTGCCAGCAGCTTGCCCCGGGGGAACTATGGCTACACCTTC.

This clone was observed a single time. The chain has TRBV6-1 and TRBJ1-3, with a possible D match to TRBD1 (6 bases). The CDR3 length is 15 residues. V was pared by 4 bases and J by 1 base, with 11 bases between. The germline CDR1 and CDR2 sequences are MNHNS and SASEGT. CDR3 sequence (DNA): TGTGCCAGCAGTGGTCACAGGGAATCTGGAAACACCATATATTTT. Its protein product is CASSGHRESGNTIYF.

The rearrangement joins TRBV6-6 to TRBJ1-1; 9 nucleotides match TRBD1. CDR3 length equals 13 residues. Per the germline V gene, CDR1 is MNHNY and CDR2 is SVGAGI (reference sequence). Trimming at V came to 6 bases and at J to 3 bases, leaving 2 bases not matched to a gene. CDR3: CASSRDRDTEAFF. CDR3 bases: TGTGCCAGCAGCCGGGACAGGGACACTGAAGCTTTCTTT.

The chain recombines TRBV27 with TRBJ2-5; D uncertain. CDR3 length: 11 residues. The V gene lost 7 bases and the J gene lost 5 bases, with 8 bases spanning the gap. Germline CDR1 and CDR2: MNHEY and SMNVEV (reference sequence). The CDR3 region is CASIFGETQYF. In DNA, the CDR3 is TGTGCCAGCATTTTCGGGGAGACCCAGTACTTC.

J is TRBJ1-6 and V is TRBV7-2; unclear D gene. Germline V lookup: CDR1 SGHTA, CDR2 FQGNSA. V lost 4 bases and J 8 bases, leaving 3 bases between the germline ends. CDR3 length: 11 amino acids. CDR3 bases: TGTGCCAGCAGCTCTTATTCACCCCTCCACTTT. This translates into CASSSYSPLHF.

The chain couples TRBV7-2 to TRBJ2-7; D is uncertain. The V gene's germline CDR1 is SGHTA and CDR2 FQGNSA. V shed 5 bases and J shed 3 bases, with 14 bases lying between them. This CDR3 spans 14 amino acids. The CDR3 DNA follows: TGTGCCAGCAGCACGTACAGTAAGGGCTACGAGCAGTACTTC. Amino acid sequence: CASSTYSKGYEQYF.

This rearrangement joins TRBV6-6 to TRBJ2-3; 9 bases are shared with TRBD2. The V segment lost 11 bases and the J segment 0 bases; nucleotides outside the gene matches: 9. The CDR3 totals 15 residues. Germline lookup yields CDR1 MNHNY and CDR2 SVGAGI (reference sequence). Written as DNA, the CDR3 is TGTGCCGTCAGAAGCGGGAGGACTAGCACAGATACGCAGTATTTT. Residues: CAVRSGRTSTDTQYF.

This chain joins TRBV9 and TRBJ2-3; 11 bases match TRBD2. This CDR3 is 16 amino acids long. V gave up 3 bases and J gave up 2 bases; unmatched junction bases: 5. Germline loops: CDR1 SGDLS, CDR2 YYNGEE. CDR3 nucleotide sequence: TGTGCCAGCAGCGGAGGGACTAGCGGATACACAGATACGCAGTATTTT. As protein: CASSGGTSGYTDTQYF.

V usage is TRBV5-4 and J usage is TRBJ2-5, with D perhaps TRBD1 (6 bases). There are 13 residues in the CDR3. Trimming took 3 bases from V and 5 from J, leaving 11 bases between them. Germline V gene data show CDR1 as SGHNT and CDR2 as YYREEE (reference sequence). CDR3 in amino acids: CASSSRGVETQYF. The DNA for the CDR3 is TGTGCCAGCAGCTCCAGGGGAGTGGAGACCCAGTACTTC.

The CDR3 loop is CSVVFNEQFF. The CDR3 bases are TGCAGCGTTGTTTTTAATGAGCAGTTCTTC. The chain is built from TRBV29-1 and TRBJ2-1; the D is unclear. The V end lost 4 bases, the J end lost 7 bases, and 5 bases lay between the germline ends. Germline values: CDR1 SQVTM, CDR2 ANQGSEA. This CDR3 has 10 residues.

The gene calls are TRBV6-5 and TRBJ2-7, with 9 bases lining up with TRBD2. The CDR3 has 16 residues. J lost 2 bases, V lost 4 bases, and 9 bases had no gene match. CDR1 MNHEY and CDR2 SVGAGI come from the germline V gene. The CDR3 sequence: CASSSSKAGGTYEQYF. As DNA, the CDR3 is TGTGCCAGCAGTTCCTCGAAAGCGGGAGGAACCTACGAGCAGTACTTC.

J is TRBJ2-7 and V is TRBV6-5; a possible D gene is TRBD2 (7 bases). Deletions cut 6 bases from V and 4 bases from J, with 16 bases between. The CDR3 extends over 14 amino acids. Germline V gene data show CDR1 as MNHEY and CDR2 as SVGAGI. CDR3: CASSGQPGGYEQYF. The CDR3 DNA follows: TGTGCCAGCAGCGGACAGCCGGGAGGTTACGAGCAGTACTTC.

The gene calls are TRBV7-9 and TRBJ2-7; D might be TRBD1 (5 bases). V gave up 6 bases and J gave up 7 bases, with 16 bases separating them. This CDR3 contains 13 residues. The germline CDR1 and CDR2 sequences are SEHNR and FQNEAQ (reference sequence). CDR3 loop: CASSVVGPWEQYF. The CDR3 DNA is TGTGCCAGCAGTGTGGTGGGGCCGTGGGAGCAGTACTTC.

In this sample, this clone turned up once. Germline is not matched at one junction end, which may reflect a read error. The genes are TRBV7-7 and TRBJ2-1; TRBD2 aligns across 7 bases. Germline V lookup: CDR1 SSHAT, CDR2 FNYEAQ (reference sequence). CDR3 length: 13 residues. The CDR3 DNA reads TGTGCTAGCAGTGCCCTAGCGGTAAATGAGCAGTTCTTC. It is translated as CASSALAVNEQFF.

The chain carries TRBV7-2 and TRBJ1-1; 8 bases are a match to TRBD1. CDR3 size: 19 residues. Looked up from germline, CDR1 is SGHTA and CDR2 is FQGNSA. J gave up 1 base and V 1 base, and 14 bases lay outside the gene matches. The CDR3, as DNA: TGTGCCAGCAGCTTAGGGGGAGGGGACAGGTCGCGAAGGAACACTGAAGCTTTCTTT. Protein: CASSLGGGDRSRRNTEAFF.

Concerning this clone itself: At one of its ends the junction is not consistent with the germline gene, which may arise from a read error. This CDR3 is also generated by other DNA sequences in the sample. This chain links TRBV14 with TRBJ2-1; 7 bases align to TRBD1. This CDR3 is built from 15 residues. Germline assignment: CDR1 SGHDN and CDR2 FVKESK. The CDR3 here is CASSMTGYTYNEQFF. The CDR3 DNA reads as TGTGCCAGCAGCATGACAGGGTACACCTACAATGAGCAATTCTTC. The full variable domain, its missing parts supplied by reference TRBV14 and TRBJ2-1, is EAGVTQFPSHSVIEKGQTVTLRCDPISGHDNLYWYRRVMGKEIKFLLHFVKESKQDESGMPNNRFLAERTGGTYSTLKVQPAELEDSGVYFCASSMTGYTYNEQFFGPGTRLTVL.

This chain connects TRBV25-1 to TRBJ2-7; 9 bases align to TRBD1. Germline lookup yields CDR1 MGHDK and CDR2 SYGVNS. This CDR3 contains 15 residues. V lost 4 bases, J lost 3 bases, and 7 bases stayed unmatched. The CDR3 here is CASSGRTGANYEQYF. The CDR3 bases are TGTGCCAGCAGTGGAAGGACAGGGGCTAACTACGAGCAGTACTTC.

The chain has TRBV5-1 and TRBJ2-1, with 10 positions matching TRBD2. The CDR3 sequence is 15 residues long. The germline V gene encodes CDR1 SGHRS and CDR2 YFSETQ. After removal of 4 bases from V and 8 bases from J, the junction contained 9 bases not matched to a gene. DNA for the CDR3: TGCGCCAGCAGCACCCGGACTAGCGGCGACGATGAGCAGTTCTTC. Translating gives CASSTRTSGDDEQFF.

CDR3 protein: CASSVRGPEAFF. CDR3 DNA: TGTGCCAGTAGTGTCCGAGGTCCCGAAGCTTTCTTT. The chain couples TRBV19 to TRBJ1-1; D gene ambiguous. CDR3 length equals 12 residues. Deletions cut 5 bases from V and 8 bases from J, with 12 bases between. Germline CDR1 LNHDA, CDR2 SQIVND (reference sequence).

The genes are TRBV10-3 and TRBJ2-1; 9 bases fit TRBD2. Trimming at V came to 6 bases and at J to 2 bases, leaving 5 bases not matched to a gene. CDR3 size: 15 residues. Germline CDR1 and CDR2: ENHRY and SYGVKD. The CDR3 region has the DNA TGTGCCATCAGAAGAGCGGGGGGAACCTACAATGAGCAGTTCTTC. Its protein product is CAIRRAGGTYNEQFF.